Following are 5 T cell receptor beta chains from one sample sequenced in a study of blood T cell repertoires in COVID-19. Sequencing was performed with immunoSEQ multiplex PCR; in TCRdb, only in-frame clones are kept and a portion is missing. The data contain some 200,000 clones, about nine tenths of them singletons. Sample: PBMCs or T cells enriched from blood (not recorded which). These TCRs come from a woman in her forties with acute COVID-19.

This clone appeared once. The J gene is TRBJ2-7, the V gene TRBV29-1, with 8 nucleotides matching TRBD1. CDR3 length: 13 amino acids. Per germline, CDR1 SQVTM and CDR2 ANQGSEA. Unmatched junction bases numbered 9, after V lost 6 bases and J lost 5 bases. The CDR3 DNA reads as TGCAGCGTAGCCAGGACAGGGACCAACGAGCAGTACTTC. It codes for CSVARTGTNEQYF.

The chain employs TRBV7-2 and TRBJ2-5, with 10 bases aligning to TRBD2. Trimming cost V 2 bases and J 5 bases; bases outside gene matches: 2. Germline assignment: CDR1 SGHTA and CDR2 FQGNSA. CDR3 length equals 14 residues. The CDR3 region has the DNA TGTGCCAGCAGCTTACTAGCGGGGGTGGAGACCCAGTACTTC. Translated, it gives CASSLLAGVETQYF. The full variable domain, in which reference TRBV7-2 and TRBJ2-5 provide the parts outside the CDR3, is GAGVSQSPSNKVTEKGKDVELRCDPISGHTALYWYRQSLGQGLEFLIYFQGNSAPDKSGLPSDRFSAERTGGSVSTLTIQRTQQEDSAVYLCASSLLAGVETQYFGPGTRLLVL.

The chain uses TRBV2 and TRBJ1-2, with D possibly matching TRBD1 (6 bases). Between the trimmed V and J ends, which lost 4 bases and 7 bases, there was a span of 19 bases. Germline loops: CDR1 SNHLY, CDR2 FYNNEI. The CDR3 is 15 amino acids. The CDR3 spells CASSAQQGIGSGYTF. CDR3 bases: TGTGCCAGCAGTGCCCAGCAGGGGATTGGATCTGGCTACACCTTC.

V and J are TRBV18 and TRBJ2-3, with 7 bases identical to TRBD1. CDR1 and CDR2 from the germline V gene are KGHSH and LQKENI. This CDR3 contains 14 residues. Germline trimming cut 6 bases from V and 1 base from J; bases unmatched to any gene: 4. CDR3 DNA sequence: TGTGCCAGCTCGAGAACAGGGGGCACAGATACGCAGTATTTT. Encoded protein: CASSRTGGTDTQYF.

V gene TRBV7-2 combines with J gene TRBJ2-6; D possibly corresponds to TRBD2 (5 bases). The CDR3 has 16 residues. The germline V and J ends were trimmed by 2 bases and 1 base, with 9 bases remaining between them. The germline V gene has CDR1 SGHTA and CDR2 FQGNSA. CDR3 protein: CASSLRAGSGANVLTF. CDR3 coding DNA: TGTGCCAGCAGCTTAAGGGCGGGTTCTGGGGCCAACGTCCTGACTTTC. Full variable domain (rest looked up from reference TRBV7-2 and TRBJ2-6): GAGVSQSPSNKVTEKGKDVELRCDPISGHTALYWYRQSLGQGLEFLIYFQGNSAPDKSGLPSDRFSAERTGGSVSTLTIQRTQQEDSAVYLCASSLRAGSGANVLTFGAGSRLTVL.